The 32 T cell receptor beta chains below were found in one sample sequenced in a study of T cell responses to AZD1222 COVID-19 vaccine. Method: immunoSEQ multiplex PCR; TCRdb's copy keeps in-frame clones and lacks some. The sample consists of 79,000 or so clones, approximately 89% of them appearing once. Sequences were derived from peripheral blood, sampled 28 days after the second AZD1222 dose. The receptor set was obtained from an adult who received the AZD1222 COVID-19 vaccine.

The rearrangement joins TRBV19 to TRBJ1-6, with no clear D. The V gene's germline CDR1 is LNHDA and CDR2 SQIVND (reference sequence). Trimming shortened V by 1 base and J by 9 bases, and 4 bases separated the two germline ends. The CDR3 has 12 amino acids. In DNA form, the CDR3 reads TGTGCCAGTAGTATAGGTGGTTCACCCCTCCACTTT. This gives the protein CASSIGGSPLHF.

CDR3 sequence: CASSSTVQIMNTEAFF. The CDR3 region has the DNA TGTGCCAGCAGCTCAACGGTTCAAATCATGAACACTGAAGCTTTCTTT. The chain has TRBV13 and TRBJ1-1; D call uncertain. The germline V gene has CDR1 PRHDT and CDR2 FYEKMQ (reference sequence). V gave up 4 bases and J gave up 0 bases, with 15 bases separating them. This CDR3 contains 16 residues.

Here the CDR3 DNA reads TGTGCCAGCAGTTTATTTCCGGTACCCTCTGGGGCCAACGTCCTGACTTTC. Its protein is CASSLFPVPSGANVLTF. The chain combines TRBV27 with TRBJ2-6; unclear D gene. V shed 1 base and J shed 0 bases, with 10 bases lying between them. The V gene's germline CDR1 is MNHEY and CDR2 SMNVEV (reference sequence). The CDR3 length is 17 residues.

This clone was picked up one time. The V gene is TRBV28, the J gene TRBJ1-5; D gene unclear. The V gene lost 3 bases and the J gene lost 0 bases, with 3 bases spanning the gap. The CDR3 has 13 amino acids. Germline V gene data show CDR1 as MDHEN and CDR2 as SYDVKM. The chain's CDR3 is CASSLNSNQPQHF. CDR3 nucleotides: TGTGCCAGCAGTTTGAATAGCAATCAGCCCCAGCATTTT.

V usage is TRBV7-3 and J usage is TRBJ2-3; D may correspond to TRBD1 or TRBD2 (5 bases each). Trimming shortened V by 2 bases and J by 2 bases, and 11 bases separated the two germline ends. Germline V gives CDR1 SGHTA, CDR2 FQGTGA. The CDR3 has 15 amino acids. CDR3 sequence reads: CASSLLGTYTDTQYF. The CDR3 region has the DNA TGTGCCAGCAGCTTACTAGGGACCTACACAGATACGCAGTATTTT.

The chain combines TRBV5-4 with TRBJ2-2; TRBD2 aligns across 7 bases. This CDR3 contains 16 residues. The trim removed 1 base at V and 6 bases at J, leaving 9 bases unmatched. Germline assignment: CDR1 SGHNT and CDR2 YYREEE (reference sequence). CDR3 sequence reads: CASSLTSGTKAGELFF. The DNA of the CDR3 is TGTGCCAGCAGCTTGACTTCAGGGACTAAGGCCGGGGAGCTGTTTTTT. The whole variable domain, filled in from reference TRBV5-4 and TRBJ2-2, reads ETGVTQSPTHLIKTRGQQVTLRCSSQSGHNTVSWYQQALGQGPQFIFQYYREEENGRGNFPPRFSGLQFPNYSSELNVNALELDDSALYLCASSLTSGTKAGELFFGEGSRLTVL.

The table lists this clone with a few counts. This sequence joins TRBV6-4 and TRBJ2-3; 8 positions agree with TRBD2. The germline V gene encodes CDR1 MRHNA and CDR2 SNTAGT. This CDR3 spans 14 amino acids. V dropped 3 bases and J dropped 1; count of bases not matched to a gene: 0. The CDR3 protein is CASSERGGTDTQYF. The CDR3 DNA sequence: TGTGCCAGCAGTGAGCGGGGGGGCACAGATACGCAGTATTTT.

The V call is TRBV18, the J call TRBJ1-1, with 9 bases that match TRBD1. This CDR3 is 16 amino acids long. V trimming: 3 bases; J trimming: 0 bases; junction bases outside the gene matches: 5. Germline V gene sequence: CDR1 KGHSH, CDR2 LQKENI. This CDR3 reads CASSPPTGGLNTEAFF. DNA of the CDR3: TGTGCCAGCTCACCTCCGACAGGGGGGTTGAACACTGAAGCTTTCTTT.

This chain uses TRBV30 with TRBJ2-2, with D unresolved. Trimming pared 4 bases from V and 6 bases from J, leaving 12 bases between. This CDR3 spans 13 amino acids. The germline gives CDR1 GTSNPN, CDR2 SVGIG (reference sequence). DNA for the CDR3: TGTGCCTGGATGCAGGCCCGCGCCGGGGAGCTGTTTTTT. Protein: CAWMQARAGELFF.

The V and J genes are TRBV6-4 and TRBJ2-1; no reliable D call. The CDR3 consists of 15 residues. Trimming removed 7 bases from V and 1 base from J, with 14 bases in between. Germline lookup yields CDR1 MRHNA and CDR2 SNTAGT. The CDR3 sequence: CASKPDHSSYNEQFF. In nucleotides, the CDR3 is TGTGCCAGCAAACCCGACCATTCTTCCTACAATGAGCAGTTCTTC.

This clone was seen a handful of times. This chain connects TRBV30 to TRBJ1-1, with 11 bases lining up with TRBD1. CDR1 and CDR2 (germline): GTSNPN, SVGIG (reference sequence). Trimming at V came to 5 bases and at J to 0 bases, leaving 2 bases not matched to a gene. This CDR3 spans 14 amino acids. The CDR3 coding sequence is TGTGCCTGGGGGACAGGGGGGTTGAACACTGAAGCTTTCTTT. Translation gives CAWGTGGLNTEAFF.

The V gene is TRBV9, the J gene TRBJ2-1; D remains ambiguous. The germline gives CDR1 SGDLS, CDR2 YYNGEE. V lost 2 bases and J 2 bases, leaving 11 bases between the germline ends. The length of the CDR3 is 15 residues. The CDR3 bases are TGTGCCAGCAGCGTTTCCGGGCTACCCTACAATGAGCAGTTCTTC. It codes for CASSVSGLPYNEQFF.

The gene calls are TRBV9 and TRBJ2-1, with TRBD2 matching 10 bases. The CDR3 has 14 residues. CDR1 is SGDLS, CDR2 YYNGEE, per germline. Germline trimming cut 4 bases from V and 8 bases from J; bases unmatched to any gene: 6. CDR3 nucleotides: TGTGCCAGCAGCATTGGACTAGCGGCCCATGAGCAGTTCTTC. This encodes CASSIGLAAHEQFF.

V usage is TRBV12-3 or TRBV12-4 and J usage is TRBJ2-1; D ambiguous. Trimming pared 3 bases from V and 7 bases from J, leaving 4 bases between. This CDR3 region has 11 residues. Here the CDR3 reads CASSFSNEQFF. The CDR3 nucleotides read TGTGCCAGCAGTTTCAGTAATGAGCAGTTCTTC.

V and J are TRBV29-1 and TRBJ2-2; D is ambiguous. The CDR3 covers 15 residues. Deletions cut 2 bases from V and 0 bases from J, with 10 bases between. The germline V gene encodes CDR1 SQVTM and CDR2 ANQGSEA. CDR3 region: CSVEITASNTGELFF. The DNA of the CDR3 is TGCAGCGTTGAAATCACGGCGTCGAACACCGGGGAGCTGTTTTTT.

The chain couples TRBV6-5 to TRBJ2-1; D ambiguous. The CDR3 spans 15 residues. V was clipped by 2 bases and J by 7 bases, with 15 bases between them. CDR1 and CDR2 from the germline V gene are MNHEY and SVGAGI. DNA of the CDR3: TGTGCCAGCAGTTACGGGTGGGTGAAGTTAAATGAGCAGTTCTTC. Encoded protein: CASSYGWVKLNEQFF.

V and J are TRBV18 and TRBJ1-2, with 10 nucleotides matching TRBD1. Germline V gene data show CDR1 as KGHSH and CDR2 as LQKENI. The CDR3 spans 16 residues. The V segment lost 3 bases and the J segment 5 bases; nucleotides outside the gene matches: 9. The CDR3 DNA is TGTGCCAGCTCACCCGGGACAGGGGCGATATTATATGGCTACACCTTC. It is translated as CASSPGTGAILYGYTF.

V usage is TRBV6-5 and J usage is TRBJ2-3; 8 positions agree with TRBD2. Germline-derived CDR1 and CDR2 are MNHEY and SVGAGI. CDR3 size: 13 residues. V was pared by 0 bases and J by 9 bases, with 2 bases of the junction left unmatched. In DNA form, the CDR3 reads TGTGCCAGCAGTTACTCTGCGGGGGGCACGCAGTATTTT. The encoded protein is CASSYSAGGTQYF.

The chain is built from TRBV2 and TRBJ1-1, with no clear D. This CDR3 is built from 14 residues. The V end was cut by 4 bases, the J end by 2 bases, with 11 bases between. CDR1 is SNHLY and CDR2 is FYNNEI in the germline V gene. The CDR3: CASSGFGSNTEAFF. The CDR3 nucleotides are TGTGCCAGCAGTGGCTTCGGGTCCAACACTGAAGCTTTCTTT.

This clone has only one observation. CDR3 sequence: CASSELGGGNTEAFF. The CDR3 DNA is TGTGCCAGCAGTGAACTAGGGGGTGGGAACACTGAAGCTTTCTTT. The J gene is TRBJ1-1, the V gene TRBV6-1; D might be TRBD1 (6 bases). The germline gives CDR1 MNHNS, CDR2 SASEGT. Trimming took off 2 bases at V and 1 base at J, with 11 bases between the two ends. The CDR3 consists of 15 residues.

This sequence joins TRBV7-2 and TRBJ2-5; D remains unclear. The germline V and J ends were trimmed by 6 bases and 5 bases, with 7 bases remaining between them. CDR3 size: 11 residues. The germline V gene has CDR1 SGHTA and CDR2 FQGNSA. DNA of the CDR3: TGTGCCAGCAGGAAAACGGAGACCCAGTACTTC. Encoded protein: CASRKTETQYF. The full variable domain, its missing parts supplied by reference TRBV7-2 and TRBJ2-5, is GAGVSQSPSNKVTEKGKDVELRCDPISGHTALYWYRQSLGQGLEFLIYFQGNSAPDKSGLPSDRFSAERTGGSVSTLTIQRTQQEDSAVYLCASRKTETQYFGPGTRLLVL.

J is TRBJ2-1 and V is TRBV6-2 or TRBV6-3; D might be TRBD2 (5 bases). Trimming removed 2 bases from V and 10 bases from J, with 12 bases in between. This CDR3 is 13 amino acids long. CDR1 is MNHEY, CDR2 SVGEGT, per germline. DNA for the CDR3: TGTGCCAGCAGTTACCGAGGGCCAGAGGAGCAGTTCTTC. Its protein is CASSYRGPEEQFF.

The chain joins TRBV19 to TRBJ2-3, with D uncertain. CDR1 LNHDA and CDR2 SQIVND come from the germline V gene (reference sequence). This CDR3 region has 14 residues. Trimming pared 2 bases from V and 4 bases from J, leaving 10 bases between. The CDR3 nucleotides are TGTGCCAGTAGTATAAGGGATAAACCAGATACGCAGTATTTT. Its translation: CASSIRDKPDTQYF.

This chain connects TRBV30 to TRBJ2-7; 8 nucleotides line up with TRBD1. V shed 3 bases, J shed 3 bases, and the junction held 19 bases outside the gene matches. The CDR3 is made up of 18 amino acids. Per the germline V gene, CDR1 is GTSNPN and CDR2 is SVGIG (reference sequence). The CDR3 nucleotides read TGTGCCTGGAGCTTCTTGTTATCAGGGGGCGGAGTATTCTACGAGCAGTACTTC. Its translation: CAWSFLLSGGGVFYEQYF.

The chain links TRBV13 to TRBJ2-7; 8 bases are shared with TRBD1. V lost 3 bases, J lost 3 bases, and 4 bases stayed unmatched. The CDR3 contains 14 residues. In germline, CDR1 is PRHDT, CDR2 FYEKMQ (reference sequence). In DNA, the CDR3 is TGTGCCAGCAGCTTTGGACAGGGTGTCTACGAGCAGTACTTC. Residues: CASSFGQGVYEQYF.

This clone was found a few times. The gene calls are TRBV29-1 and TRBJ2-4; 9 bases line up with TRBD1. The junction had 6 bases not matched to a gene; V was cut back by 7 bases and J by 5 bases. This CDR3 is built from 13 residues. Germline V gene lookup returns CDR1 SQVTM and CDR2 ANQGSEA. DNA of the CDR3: TGCAGCGGGGGGACAGGGTTGCAAAACATTCAGTACTTC. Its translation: CSGGTGLQNIQYF.

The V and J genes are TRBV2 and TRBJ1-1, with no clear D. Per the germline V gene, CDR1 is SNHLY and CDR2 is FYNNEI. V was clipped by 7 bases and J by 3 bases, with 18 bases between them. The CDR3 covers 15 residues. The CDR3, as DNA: TGTGCCAGCAAAATAAACGCCGGCCAATACACTGAAGCTTTCTTT. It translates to CASKINAGQYTEAFF.

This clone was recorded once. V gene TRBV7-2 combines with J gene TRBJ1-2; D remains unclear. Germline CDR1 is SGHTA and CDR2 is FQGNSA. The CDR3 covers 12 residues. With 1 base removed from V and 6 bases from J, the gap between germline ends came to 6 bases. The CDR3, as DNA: TGTGCCAGCAGCTTAGTCCTCCATGGCTACACCTTC. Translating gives CASSLVLHGYTF.

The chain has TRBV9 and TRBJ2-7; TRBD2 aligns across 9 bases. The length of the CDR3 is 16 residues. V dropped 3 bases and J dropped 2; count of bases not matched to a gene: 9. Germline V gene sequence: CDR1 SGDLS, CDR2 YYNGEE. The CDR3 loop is CASSGEVSGGTYEQYF. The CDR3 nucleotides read TGTGCCAGCAGCGGAGAGGTCAGCGGGGGGACCTACGAGCAGTACTTC.

The CDR3 DNA reads TGTGCCAGCAGCTCACGTCCCGGGACAGGAACCTATGGCTACACCTTC. This encodes CASSSRPGTGTYGYTF. V usage is TRBV11-2 and J usage is TRBJ1-2; 8 bases align to TRBD1. The junction had 11 bases not matched to a gene; V was cut back by 4 bases and J by 4 bases. The CDR3 sequence is 16 residues long. The V gene's germline CDR1 is SGHAT and CDR2 FQNNGV.

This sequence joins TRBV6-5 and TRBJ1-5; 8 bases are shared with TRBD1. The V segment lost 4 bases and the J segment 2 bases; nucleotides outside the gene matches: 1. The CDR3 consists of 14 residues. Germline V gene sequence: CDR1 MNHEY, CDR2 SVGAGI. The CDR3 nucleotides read TGTGCCAGCAGTTGGGGACAGGGCAATCAGCCCCAGCATTTT. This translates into CASSWGQGNQPQHF.

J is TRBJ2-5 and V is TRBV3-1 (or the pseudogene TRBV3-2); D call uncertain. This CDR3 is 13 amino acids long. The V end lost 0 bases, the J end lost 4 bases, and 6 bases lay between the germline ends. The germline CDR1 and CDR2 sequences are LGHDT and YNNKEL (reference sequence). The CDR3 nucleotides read TGTGCCAGCAGCCAAGATAGTCGAGAGACCCAGTACTTC. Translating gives CASSQDSRETQYF.